A single sample is the source of the 2 T cell receptor beta chains below, sequenced in a study of Graves' ophthalmopathy and Graves' hyperthyroidism (dated by TCRdb to the late 2010s). Sequencing instrument: Illumina HiSeq 2000. For repertoire sequencing, the TCR beta CDR3 regions were amplified from RNA transcripts. A first-round RT-PCR used HTBI primers with the Qiagen OneStep RT-PCR kit, followed by a second-round multiplex PCR, size selection and purification. TCRdb trimmed the raw reads at Q25, called clones with MiXCR and kept productive beta chains. Rows are combined by CDR3 protein, so each entry shows the most common genes and DNA. The sample yields about 660,000 distinct CDR3 sequences; about two fifths were counted once. The top ten clonotypes cover roughly 3.5% of the sample. Sequences were obtained from peripheral blood. Receptors were obtained from an adult man with Graves' ophthalmopathy.

The rearrangement uses TRBV10-3 and TRBJ2-7; either TRBD1 or TRBD2 may supply D (5 bases each). V gave up 10 bases and J gave up 5 bases, with 18 bases separating them. Germline V CDR1 and CDR2: ENHRY, SYGVKD. The CDR3 has 13 amino acids. CDR3 in amino acids: CASTGRGNHEQYF. CDR3 nucleotides: TGTGCCAGCACGGGACGGGGTAACCACGAGCAGTACTTC.

This clonotype was seen at least ten times. The V gene is TRBV6-5, the J gene TRBJ2-7; TRBD2 matches 9 bases. The CDR3 sequence is 14 residues long. V dropped 5 bases and J dropped 4; count of bases not matched to a gene: 6. Germline V gives CDR1 MNHEY, CDR2 SVGAGI. CDR3 loop: CASSILREGYEQYF. In DNA form, the CDR3 reads TGTGCCAGCAGTATCCTGCGGGAGGGTTACGAGCAGTACTTC.